This T cell receptor beta chain was identified in a study of CXCR3-negative and CXCR3-positive naive CD8 T cells. General study results and limits: High diversity, comparable across both naive subsets, contrasted with much lower diversity in memory CD8+ cells. The TRB CDR3s that CXCR3-positive naive cells carried were more hydrophobic than those of CXCR3-negative naive cells. Expression of CXCR3 was partially reduced after cryopreservation, and fresh PBMCs were used in most assays.

CD45RO-CCR7+CD27+CD95- was the phenotype of naive CD8+ T cells. This CDR3 has 15 residues. Looked up from germline, CDR1 is MDHEN and CDR2 is SYDVKM. The TRB libraries of cDNA were built by UMI-labeled 5' RACE. TCRdb re-called the 5' RACE reads; every CDR3 protein appears as one record, without DNA. Recorded for this sample: under 110,000 distinct CDR3 sequences. Remarks on this clonotype: Its specificity is unknown.

Input material: naive CXCR3+ CD8+ T cells from blood. Subset in this sample: CD45RO-CCR7+CD27+CD95- naive CD8+ T cells expressing CXCR3 (TNR3+). The chain uses TRBV28 and TRBJ2-3; no DNA is available, so the TRBD2 call from TCRdb remains unchecked. This clonotype was obtained from a human donor in good health. Some clones in this sample may be carry-over from other donors' samples. The CDR3 here is CASSSQKASTDTQYF.